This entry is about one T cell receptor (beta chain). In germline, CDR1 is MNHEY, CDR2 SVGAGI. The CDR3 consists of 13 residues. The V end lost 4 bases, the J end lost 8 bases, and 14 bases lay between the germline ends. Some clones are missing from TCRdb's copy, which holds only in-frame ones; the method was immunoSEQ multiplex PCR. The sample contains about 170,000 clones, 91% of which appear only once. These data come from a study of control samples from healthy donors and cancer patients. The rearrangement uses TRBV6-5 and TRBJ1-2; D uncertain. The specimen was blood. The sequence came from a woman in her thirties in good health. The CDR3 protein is CASSSGMVGGYTF. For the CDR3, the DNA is TGTGCCAGCAGTTCGGGTATGGTGGGGGGCTACACCTTC.